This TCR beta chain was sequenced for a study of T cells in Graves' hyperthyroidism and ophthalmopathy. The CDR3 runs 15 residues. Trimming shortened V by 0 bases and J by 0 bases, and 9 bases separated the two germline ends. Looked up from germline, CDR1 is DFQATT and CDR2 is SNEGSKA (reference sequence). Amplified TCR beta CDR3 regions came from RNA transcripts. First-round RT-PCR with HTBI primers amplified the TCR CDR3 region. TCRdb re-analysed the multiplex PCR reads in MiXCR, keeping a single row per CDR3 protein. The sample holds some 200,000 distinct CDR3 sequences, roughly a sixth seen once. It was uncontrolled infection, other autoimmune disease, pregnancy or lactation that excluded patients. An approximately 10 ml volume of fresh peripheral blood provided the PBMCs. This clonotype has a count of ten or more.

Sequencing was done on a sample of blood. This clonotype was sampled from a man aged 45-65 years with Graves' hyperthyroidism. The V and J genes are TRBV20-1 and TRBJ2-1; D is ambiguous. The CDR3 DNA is TGCAGTGCTAGAGATTTGAGAAGCTCCTACAATGAGCAGTTCTTC. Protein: CSARDLRSSYNEQFF.